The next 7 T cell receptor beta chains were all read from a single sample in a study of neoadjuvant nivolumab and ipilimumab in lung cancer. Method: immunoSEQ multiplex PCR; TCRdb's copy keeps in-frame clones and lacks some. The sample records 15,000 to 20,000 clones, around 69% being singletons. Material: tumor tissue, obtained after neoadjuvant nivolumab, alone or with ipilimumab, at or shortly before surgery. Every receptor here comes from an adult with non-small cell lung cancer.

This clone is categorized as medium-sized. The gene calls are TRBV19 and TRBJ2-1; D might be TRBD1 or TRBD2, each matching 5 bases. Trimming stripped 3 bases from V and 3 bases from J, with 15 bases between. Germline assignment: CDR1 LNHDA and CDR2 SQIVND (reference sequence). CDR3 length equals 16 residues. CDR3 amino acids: CASSIGWGKLYNEQFF. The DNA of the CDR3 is TGTGCCAGTAGTATTGGGTGGGGGAAACTCTACAATGAGCAGTTCTTC.

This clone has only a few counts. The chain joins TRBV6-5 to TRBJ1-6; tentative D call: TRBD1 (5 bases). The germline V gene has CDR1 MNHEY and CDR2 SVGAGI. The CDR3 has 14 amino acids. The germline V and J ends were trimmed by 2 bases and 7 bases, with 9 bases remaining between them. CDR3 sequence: CASSYRGENSPLHF. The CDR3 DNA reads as TGTGCCAGCAGTTACCGAGGGGAAAATTCACCCCTCCACTTT.

This CDR3 reads CASSLTGGPYEQYF. The CDR3 nucleotides read TGTGCCAGCAGCTTAACGGGGGGGCCCTACGAGCAGTACTTC. This rearrangement joins TRBV11-1 to TRBJ2-7, with 8 bases matching TRBD2. The germline CDR1 and CDR2 sequences are SGHAT and FQDESV (reference sequence). V shed 2 bases and J 2 bases; nucleotides not matched to a gene: 2. This CDR3 has 14 residues.

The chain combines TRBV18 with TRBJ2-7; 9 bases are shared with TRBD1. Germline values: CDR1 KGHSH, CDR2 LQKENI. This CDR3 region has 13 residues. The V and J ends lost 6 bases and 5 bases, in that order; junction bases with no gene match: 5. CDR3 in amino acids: CASSGQGRDEQYF. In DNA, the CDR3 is TGTGCCAGCTCGGGACAGGGAAGGGACGAGCAGTACTTC.

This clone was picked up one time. DNA for the CDR3: TGTGCCAGCAGCCAATCCGGACAGGGGGGCTACAATGAGCAGTTCTTC. Protein sequence: CASSQSGQGGYNEQFF. The rearrangement joins TRBV4-2 to TRBJ2-1; TRBD1 aligns across 10 bases. CDR3 size: 16 residues. The ends lost 2 bases at V and 3 bases at J; junction bases unmatched: 4. Germline V gives CDR1 LGHNA, CDR2 YNFKEQ.

The CDR3 nucleotides read TGTGCCAGCAGCAGTCCTGCCTCTGGAAACACCATATATTTT. Its protein is CASSSPASGNTIYF. The chain couples TRBV5-6 to TRBJ1-3, with unresolved D. Per the germline V gene, CDR1 is SGHDT and CDR2 is YYEEEE. CDR3 size: 14 residues. The V gene lost 4 bases and the J gene lost 0 bases, with 8 bases spanning the gap.

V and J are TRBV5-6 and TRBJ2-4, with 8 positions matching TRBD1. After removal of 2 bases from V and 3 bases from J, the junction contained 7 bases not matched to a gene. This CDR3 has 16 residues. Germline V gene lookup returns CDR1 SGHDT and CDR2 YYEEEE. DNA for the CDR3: TGTGCCAGCAGCTTTATGGACAGGGTTGTCAAAAACATTCAGTACTTC. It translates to CASSFMDRVVKNIQYF.